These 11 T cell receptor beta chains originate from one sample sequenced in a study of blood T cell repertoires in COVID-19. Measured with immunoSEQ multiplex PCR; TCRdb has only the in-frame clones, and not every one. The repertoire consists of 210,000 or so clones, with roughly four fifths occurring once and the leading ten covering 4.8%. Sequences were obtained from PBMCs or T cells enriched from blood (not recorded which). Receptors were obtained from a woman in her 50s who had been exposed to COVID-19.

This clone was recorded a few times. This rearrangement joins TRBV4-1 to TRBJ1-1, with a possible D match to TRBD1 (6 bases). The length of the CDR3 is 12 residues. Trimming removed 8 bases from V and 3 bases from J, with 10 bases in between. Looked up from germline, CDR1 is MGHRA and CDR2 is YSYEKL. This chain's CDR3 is CASGQSYTEAFF. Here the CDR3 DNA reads TGCGCCAGCGGACAGAGTTACACTGAAGCTTTCTTT.

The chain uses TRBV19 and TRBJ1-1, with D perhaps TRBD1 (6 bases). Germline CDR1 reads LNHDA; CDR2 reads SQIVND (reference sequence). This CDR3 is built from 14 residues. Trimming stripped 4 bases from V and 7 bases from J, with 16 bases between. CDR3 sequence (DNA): TGTGCCAGTAGTAAACAGGGAGACATGGGTGAAGCTTTCTTT. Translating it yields CASSKQGDMGEAFF.

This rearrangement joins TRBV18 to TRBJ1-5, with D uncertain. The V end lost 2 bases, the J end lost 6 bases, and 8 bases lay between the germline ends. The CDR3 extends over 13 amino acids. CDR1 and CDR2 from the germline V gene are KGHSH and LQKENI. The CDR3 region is CASSPGEGQPQHF. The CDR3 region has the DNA TGTGCCAGCTCACCAGGGGAGGGTCAGCCCCAGCATTTT.

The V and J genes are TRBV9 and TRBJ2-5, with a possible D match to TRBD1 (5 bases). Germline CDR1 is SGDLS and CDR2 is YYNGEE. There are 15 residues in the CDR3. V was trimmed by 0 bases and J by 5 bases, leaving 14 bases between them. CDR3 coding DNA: TGTGCCAGCAGCGTAGGAGGTTGGGGCGGTGAGACCCAGTACTTC. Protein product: CASSVGGWGGETQYF. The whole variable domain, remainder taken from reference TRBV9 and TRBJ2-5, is DSGVTQTPKHLITATGQRVTLRCSPRSGDLSVYWYQQSLDQGLQFLIQYYNGEERAKGNILERFSAQQFPDLHSELNLSSLELGDSALYFCASSVGGWGGETQYFGPGTRLLVL.

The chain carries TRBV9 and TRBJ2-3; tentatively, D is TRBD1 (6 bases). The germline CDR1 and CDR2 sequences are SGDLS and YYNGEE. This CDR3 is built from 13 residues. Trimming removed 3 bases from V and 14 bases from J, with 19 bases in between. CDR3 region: CASSEAPGAVPYF. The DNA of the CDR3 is TGTGCCAGCAGCGAAGCACCAGGGGCCGTGCCGTATTTT.

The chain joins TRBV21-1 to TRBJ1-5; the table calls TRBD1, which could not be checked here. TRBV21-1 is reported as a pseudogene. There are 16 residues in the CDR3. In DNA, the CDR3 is TGTGCCAGCAGCAAAGAAAGGGACAGGCACCAATCAGCCCCCCATTTT. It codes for CASSKERDRHQSAPHF.

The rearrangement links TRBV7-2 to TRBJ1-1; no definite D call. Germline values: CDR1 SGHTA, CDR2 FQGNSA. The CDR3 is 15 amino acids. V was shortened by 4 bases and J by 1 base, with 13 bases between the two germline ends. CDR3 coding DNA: TGTGCCAGCAGCTCACCCCACACCTCGAACACTGAAGCTTTCTTT. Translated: CASSSPHTSNTEAFF.

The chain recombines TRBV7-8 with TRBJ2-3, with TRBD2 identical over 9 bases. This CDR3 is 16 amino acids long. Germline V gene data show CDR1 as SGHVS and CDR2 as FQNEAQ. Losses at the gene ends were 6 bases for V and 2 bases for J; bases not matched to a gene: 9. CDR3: CASSFKRGALTDTQYF. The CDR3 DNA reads TGTGCCAGCAGTTTTAAGCGGGGGGCCCTCACAGATACGCAGTATTTT.

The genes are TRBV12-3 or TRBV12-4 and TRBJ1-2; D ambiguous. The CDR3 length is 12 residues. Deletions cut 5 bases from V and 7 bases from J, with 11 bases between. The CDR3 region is CASSPTRSGYTF. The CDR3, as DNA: TGTGCCAGCAGTCCAACCAGAAGTGGCTACACCTTC.

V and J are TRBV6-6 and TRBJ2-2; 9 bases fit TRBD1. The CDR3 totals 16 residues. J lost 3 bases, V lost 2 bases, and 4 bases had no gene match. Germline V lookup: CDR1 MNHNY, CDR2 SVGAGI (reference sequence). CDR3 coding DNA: TGTGCCAGCAGTTACCCGGGACAGGGTGACACCGGGGAGCTGTTTTTT. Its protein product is CASSYPGQGDTGELFF.

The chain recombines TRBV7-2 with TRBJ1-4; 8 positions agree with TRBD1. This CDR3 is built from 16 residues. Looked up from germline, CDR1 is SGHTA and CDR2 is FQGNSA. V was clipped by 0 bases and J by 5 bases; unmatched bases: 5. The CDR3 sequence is CASSLALTGGNEKLFF. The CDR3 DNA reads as TGTGCCAGCAGCTTAGCTCTTACAGGGGGAAATGAAAAACTGTTTTTT.